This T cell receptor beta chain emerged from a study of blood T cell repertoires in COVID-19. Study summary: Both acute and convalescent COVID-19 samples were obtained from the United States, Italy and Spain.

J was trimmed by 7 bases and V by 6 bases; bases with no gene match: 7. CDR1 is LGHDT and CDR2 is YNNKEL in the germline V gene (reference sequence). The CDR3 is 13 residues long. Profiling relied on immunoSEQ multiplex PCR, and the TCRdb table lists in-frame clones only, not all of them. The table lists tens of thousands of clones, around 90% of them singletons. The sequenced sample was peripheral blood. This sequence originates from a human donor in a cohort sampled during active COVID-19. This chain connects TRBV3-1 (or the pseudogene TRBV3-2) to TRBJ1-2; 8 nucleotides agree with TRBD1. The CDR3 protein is CASSPGTGFGYTF. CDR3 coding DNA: TGTGCCAGCAGTCCAGGGACAGGATTTGGCTACACCTTC.